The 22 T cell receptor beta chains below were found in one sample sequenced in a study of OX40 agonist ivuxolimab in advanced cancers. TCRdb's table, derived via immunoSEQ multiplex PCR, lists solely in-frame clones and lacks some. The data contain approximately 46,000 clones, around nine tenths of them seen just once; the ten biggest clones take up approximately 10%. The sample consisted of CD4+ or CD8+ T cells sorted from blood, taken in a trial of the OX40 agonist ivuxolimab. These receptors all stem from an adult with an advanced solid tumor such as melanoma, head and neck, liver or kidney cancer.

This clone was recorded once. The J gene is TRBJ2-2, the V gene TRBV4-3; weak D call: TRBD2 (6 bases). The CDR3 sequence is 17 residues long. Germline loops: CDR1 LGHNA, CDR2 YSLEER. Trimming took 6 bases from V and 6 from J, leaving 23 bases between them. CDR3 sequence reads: CASRPLPAGGEAGELFF. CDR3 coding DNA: TGCGCCAGCAGACCACTACCCGCCGGGGGAGAAGCCGGGGAGCTGTTTTTT.

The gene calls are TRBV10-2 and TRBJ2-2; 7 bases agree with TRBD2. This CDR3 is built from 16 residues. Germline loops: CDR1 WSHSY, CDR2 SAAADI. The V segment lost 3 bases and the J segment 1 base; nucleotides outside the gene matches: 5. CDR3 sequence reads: CASSDKRGENTGELFF. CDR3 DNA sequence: TGCGCCAGCAGTGATAAGCGGGGAGAGAACACCGGGGAGCTGTTTTTT.

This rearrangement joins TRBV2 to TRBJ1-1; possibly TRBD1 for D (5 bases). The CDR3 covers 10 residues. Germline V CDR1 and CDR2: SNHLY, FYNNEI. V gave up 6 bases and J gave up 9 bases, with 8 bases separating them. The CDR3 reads CASRGAQAFF. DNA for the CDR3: TGTGCCAGCAGAGGGGCCCAAGCTTTCTTT.

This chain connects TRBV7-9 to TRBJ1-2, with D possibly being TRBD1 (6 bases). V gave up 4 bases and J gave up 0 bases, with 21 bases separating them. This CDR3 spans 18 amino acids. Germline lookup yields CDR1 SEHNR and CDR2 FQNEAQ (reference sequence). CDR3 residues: CASSSLRPDRPSNYGYTF. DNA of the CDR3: TGTGCCAGCAGCTCCCTTAGGCCCGACAGGCCGTCTAACTATGGCTACACCTTC.

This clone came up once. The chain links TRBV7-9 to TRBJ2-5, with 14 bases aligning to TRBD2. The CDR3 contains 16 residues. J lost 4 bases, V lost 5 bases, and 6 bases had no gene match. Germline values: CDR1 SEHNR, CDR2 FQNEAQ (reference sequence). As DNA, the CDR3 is TGTGCCAGCAGCGAGGGACTAGCGGGAGTCCGAGAGACCCAGTACTTC. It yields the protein CASSEGLAGVRETQYF.

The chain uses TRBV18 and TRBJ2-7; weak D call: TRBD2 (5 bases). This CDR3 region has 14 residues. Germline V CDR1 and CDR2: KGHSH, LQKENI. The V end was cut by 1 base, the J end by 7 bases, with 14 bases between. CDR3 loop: CASSPRDYSNEQYF. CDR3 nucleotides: TGTGCCAGCTCACCACGCGACTACTCAAATGAGCAGTACTTC.

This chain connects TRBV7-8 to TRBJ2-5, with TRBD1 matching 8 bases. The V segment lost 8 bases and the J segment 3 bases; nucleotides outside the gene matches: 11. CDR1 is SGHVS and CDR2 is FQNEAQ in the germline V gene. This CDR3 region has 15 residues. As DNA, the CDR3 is TGTGCCAGCTCGTTCCAGACAGGGGCCGAAGAGACCCAGTACTTC. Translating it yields CASSFQTGAEETQYF.

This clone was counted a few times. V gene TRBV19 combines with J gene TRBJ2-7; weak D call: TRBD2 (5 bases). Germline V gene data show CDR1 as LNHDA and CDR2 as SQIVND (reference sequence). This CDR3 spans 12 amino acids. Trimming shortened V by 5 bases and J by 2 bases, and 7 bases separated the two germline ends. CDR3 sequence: CASSSGAYEQYF. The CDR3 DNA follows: TGTGCCAGTAGTTCCGGGGCCTACGAGCAGTACTTC.

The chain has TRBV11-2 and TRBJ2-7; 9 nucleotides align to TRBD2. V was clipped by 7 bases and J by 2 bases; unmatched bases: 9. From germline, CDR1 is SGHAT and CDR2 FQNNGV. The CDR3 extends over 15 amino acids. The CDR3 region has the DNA TGTGCCAGCACAACTAGCGGGTCCCTAACCTACGAGCAGTACTTC. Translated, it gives CASTTSGSLTYEQYF.

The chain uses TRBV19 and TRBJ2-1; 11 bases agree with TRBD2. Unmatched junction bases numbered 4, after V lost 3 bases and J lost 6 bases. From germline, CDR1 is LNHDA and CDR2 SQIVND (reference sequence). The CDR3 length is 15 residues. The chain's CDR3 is CASSMSTSGSNEQFF. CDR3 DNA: TGTGCCAGTAGTATGAGTACTAGCGGGAGCAATGAGCAGTTCTTC.

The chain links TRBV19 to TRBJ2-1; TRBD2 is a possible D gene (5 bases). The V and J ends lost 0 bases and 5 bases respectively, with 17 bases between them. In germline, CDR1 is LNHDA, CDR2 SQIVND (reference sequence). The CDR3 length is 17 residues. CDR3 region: CASSIDRYSGKDNEQFF. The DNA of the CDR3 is TGTGCCAGTAGTATAGATCGGTATTCGGGAAAGGACAATGAGCAGTTCTTC.

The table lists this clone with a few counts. CDR3 nucleotide sequence: TGTGCCAGCAGTGCGGGGCAGAGCTCTGGAAACACCATATATTTT. Its translation is CASSAGQSSGNTIYF. The chain combines TRBV2 with TRBJ1-3; a possible D gene is TRBD1 (5 bases). The germline V gene encodes CDR1 SNHLY and CDR2 FYNNEI. The germline V and J ends were trimmed by 4 bases and 0 bases, with 10 bases remaining between them. The length of the CDR3 is 15 residues. Full variable domain (outside the CDR3, taken from reference TRBV2 and TRBJ1-3): EPEVTQTPSHQVTQMGQEVILRCVPISNHLYFYWYRQILGQKVEFLVSFYNNEISEKSEIFDDQFSVERPDGSNFTLKIRSTKLEDSAMYFCASSAGQSSGNTIYFGEGSWLTVV.

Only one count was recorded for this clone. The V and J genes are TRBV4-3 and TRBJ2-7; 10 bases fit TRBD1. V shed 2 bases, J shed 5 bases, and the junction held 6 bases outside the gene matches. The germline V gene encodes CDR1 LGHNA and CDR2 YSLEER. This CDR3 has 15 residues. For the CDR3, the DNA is TGCGCCAGCAGCCAACTAGACAGGGGGCGCGACGAGCAGTACTTC. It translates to CASSQLDRGRDEQYF.

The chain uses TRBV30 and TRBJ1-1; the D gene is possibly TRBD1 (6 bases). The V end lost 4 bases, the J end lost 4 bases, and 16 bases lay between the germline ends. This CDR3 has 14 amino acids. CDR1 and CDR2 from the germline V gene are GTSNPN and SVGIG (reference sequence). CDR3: CAWTFGGGGTEAFF. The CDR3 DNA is TGTGCCTGGACCTTCGGGGGGGGCGGCACTGAAGCTTTCTTT.

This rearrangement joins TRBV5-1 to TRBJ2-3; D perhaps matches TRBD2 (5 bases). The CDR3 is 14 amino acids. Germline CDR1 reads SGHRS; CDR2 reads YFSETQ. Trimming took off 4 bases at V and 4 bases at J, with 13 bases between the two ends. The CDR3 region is CASSLWGVADTQYF. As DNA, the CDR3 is TGCGCCAGCAGCCTGTGGGGAGTCGCAGATACGCAGTATTTT.

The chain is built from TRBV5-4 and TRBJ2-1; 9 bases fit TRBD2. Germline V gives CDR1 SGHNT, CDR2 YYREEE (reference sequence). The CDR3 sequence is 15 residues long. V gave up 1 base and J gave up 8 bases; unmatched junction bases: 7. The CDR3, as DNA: TGTGCCAGCAGCTTGCGCGGGAGGGCTAACGATGAGCAGTTCTTC. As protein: CASSLRGRANDEQFF.

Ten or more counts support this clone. The CDR3, as DNA: TGTGCCAGCAGCGTAGCAGGGTCCGGGGCTCCTTATGGCTACACCTTC. This translates into CASSVAGSGAPYGYTF. This chain connects TRBV9 to TRBJ1-2; D may be TRBD1 (5 bases). Germline V gene lookup returns CDR1 SGDLS and CDR2 YYNGEE. The length of the CDR3 is 16 residues. The V gene lost 0 bases and the J gene lost 5 bases, with 17 bases spanning the gap.

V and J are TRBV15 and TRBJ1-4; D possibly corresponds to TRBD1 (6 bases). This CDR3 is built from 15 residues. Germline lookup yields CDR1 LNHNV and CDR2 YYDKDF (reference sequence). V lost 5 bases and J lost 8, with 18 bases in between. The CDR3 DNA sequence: TGTGCCACCAGCGTCTCCCAGGGGATTGCGGAAAAACTGTTTTTT. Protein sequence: CATSVSQGIAEKLFF.

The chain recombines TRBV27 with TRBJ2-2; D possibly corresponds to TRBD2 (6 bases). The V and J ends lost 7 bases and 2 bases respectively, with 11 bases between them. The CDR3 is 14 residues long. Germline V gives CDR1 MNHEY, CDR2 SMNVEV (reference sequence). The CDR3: CASKSDYNTGELFF. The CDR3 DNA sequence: TGTGCCAGCAAATCGGACTACAACACCGGGGAGCTGTTTTTT.

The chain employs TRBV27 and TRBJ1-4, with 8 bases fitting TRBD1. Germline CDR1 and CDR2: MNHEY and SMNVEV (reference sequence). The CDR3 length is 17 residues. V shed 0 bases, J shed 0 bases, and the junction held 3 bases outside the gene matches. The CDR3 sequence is CASSLSGQGPTNEKLFF. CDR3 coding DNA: TGTGCCAGCAGTTTATCCGGACAGGGACCAACTAATGAAAAACTGTTTTTT.

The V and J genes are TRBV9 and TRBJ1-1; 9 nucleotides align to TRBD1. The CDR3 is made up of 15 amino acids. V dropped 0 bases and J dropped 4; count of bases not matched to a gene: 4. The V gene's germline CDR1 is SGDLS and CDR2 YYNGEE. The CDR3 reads CASSVEGTGSTEAFF. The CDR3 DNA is TGTGCCAGCAGCGTAGAGGGGACAGGGAGCACTGAAGCTTTCTTT.

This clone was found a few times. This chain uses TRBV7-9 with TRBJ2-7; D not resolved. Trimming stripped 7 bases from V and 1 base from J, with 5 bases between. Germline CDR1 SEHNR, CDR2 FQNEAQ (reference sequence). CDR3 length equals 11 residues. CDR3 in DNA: TGTGCCAGCACAGGATCCTACGAGCAGTACTTC. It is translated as CASTGSYEQYF.